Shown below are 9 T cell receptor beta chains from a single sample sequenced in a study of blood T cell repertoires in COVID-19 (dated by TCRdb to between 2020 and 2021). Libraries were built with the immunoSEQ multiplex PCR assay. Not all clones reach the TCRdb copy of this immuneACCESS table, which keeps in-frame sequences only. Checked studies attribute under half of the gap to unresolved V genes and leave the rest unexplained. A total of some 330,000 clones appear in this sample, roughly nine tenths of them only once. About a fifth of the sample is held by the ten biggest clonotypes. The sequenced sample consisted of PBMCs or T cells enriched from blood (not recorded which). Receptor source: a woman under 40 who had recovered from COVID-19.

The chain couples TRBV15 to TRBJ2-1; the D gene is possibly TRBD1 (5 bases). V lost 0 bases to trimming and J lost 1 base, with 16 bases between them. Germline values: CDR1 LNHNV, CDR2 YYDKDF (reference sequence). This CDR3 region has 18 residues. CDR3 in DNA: TGTGCCACCAGCAGAGATCCTAGGGGCTTAAGATCCTACAATGAGCAGTTCTTC. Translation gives CATSRDPRGLRSYNEQFF.

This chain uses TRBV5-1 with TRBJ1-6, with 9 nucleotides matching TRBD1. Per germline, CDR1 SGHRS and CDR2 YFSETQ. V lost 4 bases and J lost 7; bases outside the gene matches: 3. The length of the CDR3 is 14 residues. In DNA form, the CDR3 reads TGCGCCAGCAGCCGGGGACAGGGCAATTCACCCCTCCACTTT. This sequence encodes CASSRGQGNSPLHF. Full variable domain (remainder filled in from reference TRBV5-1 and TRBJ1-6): KAGVTQTPRYLIKTRGQQVTLSCSPISGHRSVSWYQQTPGQGLQFLFEYFSETQRNKGNFPGRFSGRQFSNSRSEMNVSTLELGDSALYLCASSRGQGNSPLHFGNGTRLTVT.

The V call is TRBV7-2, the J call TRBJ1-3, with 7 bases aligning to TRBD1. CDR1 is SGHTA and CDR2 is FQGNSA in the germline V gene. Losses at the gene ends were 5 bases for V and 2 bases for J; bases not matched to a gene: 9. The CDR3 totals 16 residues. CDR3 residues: CASSPESTGPGNTIYF. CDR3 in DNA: TGTGCCAGCAGCCCCGAATCGACAGGGCCTGGAAACACCATATATTTT. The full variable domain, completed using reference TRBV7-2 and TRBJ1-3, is GAGVSQSPSNKVTEKGKDVELRCDPISGHTALYWYRQSLGQGLEFLIYFQGNSAPDKSGLPSDRFSAERTGGSVSTLTIQRTQQEDSAVYLCASSPESTGPGNTIYFGEGSWLTVV.

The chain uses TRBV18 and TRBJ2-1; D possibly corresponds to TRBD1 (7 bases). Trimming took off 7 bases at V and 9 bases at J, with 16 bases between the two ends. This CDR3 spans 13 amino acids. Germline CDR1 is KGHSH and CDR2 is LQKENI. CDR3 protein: CASYETQGGEQFF. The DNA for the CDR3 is TGTGCCAGCTACGAAACGCAGGGGGGTGAGCAGTTCTTC.

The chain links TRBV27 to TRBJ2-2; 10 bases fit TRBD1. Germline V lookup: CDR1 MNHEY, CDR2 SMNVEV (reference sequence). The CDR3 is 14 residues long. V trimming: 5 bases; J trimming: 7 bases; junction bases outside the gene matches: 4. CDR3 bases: TGTGCCAGCAGTCCGGGACAGGGGTTCGGGGAGCTGTTTTTT. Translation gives CASSPGQGFGELFF.

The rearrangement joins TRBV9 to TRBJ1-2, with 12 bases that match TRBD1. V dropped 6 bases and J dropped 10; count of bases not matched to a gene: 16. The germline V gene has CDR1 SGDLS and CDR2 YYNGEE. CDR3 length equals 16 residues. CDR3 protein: CASTTGTGGLLTSYTF. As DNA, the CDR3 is TGTGCCAGCACCACCGGGACAGGGGGCCTTCTCACTTCCTACACCTTC.

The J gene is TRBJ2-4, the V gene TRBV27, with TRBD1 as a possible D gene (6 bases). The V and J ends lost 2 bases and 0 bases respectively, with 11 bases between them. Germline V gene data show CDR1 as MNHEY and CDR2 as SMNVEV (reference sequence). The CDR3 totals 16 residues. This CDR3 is CASSLGQTLAKNIQYF. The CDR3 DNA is TGTGCCAGCAGTTTAGGACAGACCCTAGCCAAAAACATTCAGTACTTC.

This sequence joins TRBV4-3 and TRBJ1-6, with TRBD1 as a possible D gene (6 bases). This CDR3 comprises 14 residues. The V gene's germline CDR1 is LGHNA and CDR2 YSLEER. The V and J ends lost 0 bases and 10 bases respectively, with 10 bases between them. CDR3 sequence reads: CASSQEQGSSPLHF. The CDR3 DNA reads TGCGCCAGCAGCCAAGAACAGGGAAGCTCACCCCTCCACTTT.

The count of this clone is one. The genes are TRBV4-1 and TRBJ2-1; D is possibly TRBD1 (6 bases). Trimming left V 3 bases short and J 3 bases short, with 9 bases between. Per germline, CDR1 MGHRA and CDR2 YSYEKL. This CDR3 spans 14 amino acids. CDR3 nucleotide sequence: TGCGCCAGCAGCCACCGGACAGACTACAATGAGCAGTTCTTC. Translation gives CASSHRTDYNEQFF.